A selection of T cell receptor beta chains follows, all from one sample in a study of shared clonotypes between healthy human individuals. This table comes from immunoSEQ multiplex PCR, and its TCRdb copy is limited to in-frame clones, with some not included. The repertoire has about 110,000 clones, about 63% of them found once; the top ten carry more than 20%. The sample comprised memory CD8+ T cells sorted from blood. The receptors originated from a woman in her thirties in good health. CDR3s include the opening cysteine and the closing phenylalanine or tryptophan. Each record gives: J gene, D gene, clone size, V gene, CDR3 DNA, CDR3 protein. D genes are given only for firm matches. The size entry is marked missing in some rows and otherwise reads once, few, many or a size class.

TRBJ1-5 . . TRBV4-1 TGCGCCAGCAGCCAAACGCAGGGGTCGCAACAGCCCCAGCATTTT CASSQTQGSQQPQHF
TRBJ2-1 TRBD2 . TRBV6-6 TGTGCCAGCAGTTACACCACTAGCGGGTCCTACAATGAGCAGTTCTTC CASSYTTSGSYNEQFF
TRBJ2-1 TRBD2 . TRBV19 TGTGCCAGTAGTACCCCGGGACTAGGTCTTGAGCAGTTCTTC CASSTPGLGLEQFF
TRBJ2-7 . many TRBV27 TGTGCCAGCAGGCAGGGAGCTCTTTTAGACGAGCAGTACTTC CASRQGALLDEQYF
TRBJ2-5 . . TRBV21-1 TGTGCCAGCAGCACGGGACTAGCGGGAGCGACTAGAAGAGAGACCCAGTACTTC CASSTGLAGATRRETQYF
TRBJ1-2 TRBD1 once TRBV5-1 TGCGCCAGCTGGACAGGCTGGGGCTACACCTTC CASWTGWGYTF
TRBJ2-2 TRBD2 . TRBV27 TGTGCCAGCAAACCTAGCGGGAGCGTTAACACCGGGGAGCTGTTTTTT CASKPSGSVNTGELFF
TRBJ2-5 . few TRBV6-6 TGTGCCAGCAGTAATGACGTCCAAGAGACCCAGTACTTC CASSNDVQETQYF
TRBJ2-1 . few TRBV15 TGTGCCACCAGCAGTCGAAGGGGCAATGAGCAGTTCTTC CATSSRRGNEQFF
TRBJ1-5 . once TRBV28 TGTGCCAGCAGTTTATACCGAGGGGGAGATCAGCCCCAGCATTTT CASSLYRGGDQPQHF
TRBJ2-1 TRBD2 . TRBV5-6 TGTGCCAGCAGCTGGACTAGCGGAGCCTACAATGAGCAGTTCTTC CASSWTSGAYNEQFF
TRBJ2-4 TRBD2 . TRBV27 TGTGCCAGCAGCCCCCGACCATTGGGACTAGTCTACTTC CASSPRPLGLVYF
TRBJ1-4 . . TRBV6-1 TGTGCCAGCAGTGCAACTGGAGTGGTTGAAAAACTGTTTTTT CASSATGVVEKLFF
TRBJ2-7 TRBD2 . TRBV18 TGTGCCAGCTCACTAGCGGGGGTGTCCGAGCAGTACTTC CASSLAGVSEQYF
TRBJ2-1 TRBD2 . TRBV25-1 TGTGCCAGCAGGAGTAGCGGGCCAAATGAGCAGTTCTTC CASRSSGPNEQFF
TRBJ1-2 . many TRBV4-1 TGCGCCAGCAGCCAAGGGTTATGGTACACCTTC CASSQGLWYTF
TRBJ2-2 . . TRBV9 TGTGCCAGCAGCGTAGCCTGGGGAACCGGGGAGCTGTTTTTT CASSVAWGTGELFF
TRBJ2-3 . few TRBV6-5 TGTGCCAGCAGTTCCGGGACGTCCACAGATACGCAGTATTTT CASSSGTSTDTQYF
TRBJ1-2 TRBD1 . TRBV7-3 TGTGCCAGCAGCCTTAGCGGGACAGGGATGTATGGCTACACCTTC CASSLSGTGMYGYTF
TRBJ2-2 TRBD2 . TRBV9 TGTGCCAGCAAACCAGGCCTAGCGGGGTACACCGGGGAGCTGTTTTTT CASKPGLAGYTGELFF
TRBJ2-1 . . TRBV28 TGTGCCAGCGGCAAAGCGGGCAGAAACAATGAGCAGTTCTTC CASGKAGRNNEQFF
TRBJ2-7 TRBD2 few TRBV7-6 TGTGCCAGCAGCCCAGGGACTAGCGGAACCTACGAGCAGTACTTC CASSPGTSGTYEQYF
TRBJ1-1 TRBD1 few TRBV6-5 TGTGCCAGCAGCCGACAGGGGGGCACTGAAGCTTTCTTT CASSRQGGTEAFF
TRBJ2-3 . many TRBV6-4 TGTGCCAGCAGTGCCACGGTCGCTAGCACAGATACGCAGTATTTT CASSATVASTDTQYF
TRBJ2-5 . . TRBV7-9 TGTGCCAGCAGCTTAAAGAGAGGGCCCCAAGAGACCCAGTACTTC CASSLKRGPQETQYF
TRBJ2-7 TRBD1 once TRBV25-1 TGTGCCAGCAGTGAATCCGGGACAGGGGTCTACGAGCAGTACTTC CASSESGTGVYEQYF